Shown below are 24 T cell receptor beta chains from a single sample sequenced in a study of blood T cell repertoires in COVID-19. Repertoires were generated with immunoSEQ multiplex PCR, while TCRdb's copy carries only in-frame clones and drops some. The sample has more than 150,000 clones; roughly 82% are singletons. Sequencing input: PBMCs or T cells enriched from blood (not recorded which). Every receptor here comes from a man between 40 and 49 years old who had recovered from COVID-19.

This rearrangement joins TRBV5-1 to TRBJ2-1, with D perhaps TRBD2 (6 bases). This CDR3 is built from 15 residues. The ends were cut back, 0 bases at V and 6 bases at J, with 13 bases in the middle. Germline CDR1 and CDR2: SGHRS and YFSETQ. CDR3 in DNA: TGCGCCAGCAGCTTGGCGTTTATGCGGGGCAATGAGCAGTTCTTC. It codes for CASSLAFMRGNEQFF.

This CDR3 is CASSQGQGSYNEQFF. The CDR3 nucleotides are TGCGCCAGCAGCCAGGGACAGGGATCCTACAATGAGCAGTTCTTC. V and J are TRBV4-3 and TRBJ2-1; 9 bases are shared with TRBD1. Germline assignment: CDR1 LGHNA and CDR2 YSLEER. The CDR3 loop spans 15 amino acids. Losses at the gene ends were 3 bases for V and 1 base for J; bases not matched to a gene: 1.

V is TRBV30 and J is TRBJ1-2, with 8 positions matching TRBD1. Trimming removed 0 bases from V and 4 bases from J; junction bases left unmatched: 10. The length of the CDR3 is 16 residues. Germline loops: CDR1 GTSNPN, CDR2 SVGIG (reference sequence). The CDR3 bases are TGTGCCTGGAGTGTATTGGACAGGGTGGTCAGCTATGGCTACACCTTC. This translates into CAWSVLDRVVSYGYTF.

V gene TRBV24-1 combines with J gene TRBJ1-6; D is uncertain. The ends were cut back, 4 bases at V and 6 bases at J, with 15 bases in the middle. The CDR3 is made up of 16 amino acids. From germline, CDR1 is KGHDR and CDR2 SFDVKD. CDR3 region: CATSDPVRTSNSPLHF. As DNA, the CDR3 is TGTGCCACCAGTGACCCGGTTCGAACCTCTAATTCACCCCTCCACTTT.

The table lists this clone with a few counts. The gene calls are TRBV7-8 and TRBJ1-5, with TRBD1 as a possible D gene (5 bases). Germline V gives CDR1 SGHVS, CDR2 FQNEAQ. The CDR3 runs 13 residues. V was clipped by 4 bases and J by 4 bases, with 8 bases between them. CDR3 sequence reads: CASSSQENQPQHF. The CDR3 DNA follows: TGTGCCAGCAGCTCACAGGAAAATCAGCCCCAGCATTTT.

The chain links TRBV28 to TRBJ1-1; TRBD1 matches 9 bases. Germline V gene sequence: CDR1 MDHEN, CDR2 SYDVKM. The V and J ends lost 5 bases and 9 bases, in that order; junction bases with no gene match: 4. The CDR3 is 12 amino acids. The CDR3 sequence is CASSPGQGKAFF. The DNA of the CDR3 is TGTGCCAGCAGTCCGGGACAGGGAAAAGCTTTCTTT.

The chain links TRBV5-1 to TRBJ2-1; weak D call: TRBD2 (5 bases). Germline V gives CDR1 SGHRS, CDR2 YFSETQ. This CDR3 is built from 14 residues. The V gene lost 2 bases and the J gene lost 1 base, with 7 bases spanning the gap. The chain's CDR3 is CASSFWRSYNEQFF. CDR3 DNA sequence: TGCGCCAGCAGCTTTTGGAGGTCCTACAATGAGCAGTTCTTC. The variable domain in full, completed from reference TRBV5-1 and TRBJ2-1, reads KAGVTQTPRYLIKTRGQQVTLSCSPISGHRSVSWYQQTPGQGLQFLFEYFSETQRNKGNFPGRFSGRQFSNSRSEMNVSTLELGDSALYLCASSFWRSYNEQFFGPGTRLTVL.

The chain has TRBV6-2 or TRBV6-3 and TRBJ2-4; D uncertain. V lost 0 bases to trimming and J lost 7 bases, with 16 bases between them. The CDR3 is 16 amino acids. CDR1 is MNHEY, CDR2 SVGEGT, per germline. The CDR3 DNA is TGTGCCAGCAGTTACTCGAGTCAGGCGCCCTATAACATTCAGTACTTC. It codes for CASSYSSQAPYNIQYF.

The chain links TRBV7-2 to TRBJ1-2; TRBD1 might be the D (5 bases). Germline CDR1 and CDR2: SGHTA and FQGNSA. V lost 0 bases and J 10 bases, leaving 15 bases between the germline ends. The CDR3 totals 14 residues. The DNA for the CDR3 is TGTGCCAGCAGCTTAGCGATTAGGGCAGGGTACTACACCTTC. Its protein is CASSLAIRAGYYTF.

The J gene is TRBJ1-6, the V gene TRBV9; D gene unclear. Germline V gives CDR1 SGDLS, CDR2 YYNGEE. The CDR3 consists of 15 residues. Deletions cut 0 bases from V and 7 bases from J, with 11 bases between. The CDR3 sequence: CASSVVPGLNSPLHF. The CDR3 nucleotides are TGTGCCAGCAGCGTAGTTCCGGGTCTGAATTCACCCCTCCACTTT. Looking up the rest from reference TRBV9 and TRBJ1-6 gives the full variable domain: DSGVTQTPKHLITATGQRVTLRCSPRSGDLSVYWYQQSLDQGLQFLIQYYNGEERAKGNILERFSAQQFPDLHSELNLSSLELGDSALYFCASSVVPGLNSPLHFGNGTRLTVT.

This clone was detected ten times or more. The same CDR3 can be traced to other DNA sequences in this sample. The chain combines TRBV5-6 with TRBJ2-7, with D perhaps matching TRBD2 (5 bases). CDR3 length equals 14 residues. Germline-derived CDR1 and CDR2 are SGHDT and YYEEEE. Trimming took off 2 bases at V and 1 base at J, with 10 bases between the two ends. The CDR3 nucleotides read TGTGCCAGCAGCTTCGCGGGTAGGTCCTACGAGCAGTACTTC. Its protein is CASSFAGRSYEQYF.

The V gene is TRBV2, the J gene TRBJ2-7; D is unresolved. This CDR3 is built from 14 residues. Germline V gives CDR1 SNHLY, CDR2 FYNNEI. Trimming removed 6 bases at V and 6 bases at J, with 18 bases between. In DNA form, the CDR3 reads TGTGCCAGCAGCCCCTCAGCGTATGAACGCGAGCAGTACTTC. Residues: CASSPSAYEREQYF.

This clone was detected only once. The V call is TRBV30, the J call TRBJ2-7; TRBD2 agrees at 9 bases. The CDR3 covers 18 residues. With V trimmed by 2 bases and J by 2 bases, 16 bases remained unmatched. CDR1 and CDR2 from the germline V gene are GTSNPN and SVGIG (reference sequence). The CDR3 sequence is CAWSPPGKREAGTYEQYV. The CDR3 nucleotides are TGTGCCTGGAGTCCCCCGGGTAAGCGGGAGGCGGGGACCTACGAGCAGTACGTC.

V usage is TRBV19 and J usage is TRBJ2-3; 11 nucleotides align to TRBD2. CDR1 is LNHDA and CDR2 is SQIVND in the germline V gene (reference sequence). After removal of 2 bases from V and 5 bases from J, the junction contained 3 bases not matched to a gene. The CDR3 runs 15 residues. Here the CDR3 DNA reads TGTGCCAGTAGTATATTACTAGCGGGAGAAGATACGCAGTATTTT. Protein product: CASSILLAGEDTQYF.

J is TRBJ1-2 and V is TRBV2; weak D call: TRBD1 (6 bases). This CDR3 spans 14 amino acids. Trimming left V 1 base short and J 7 bases short, with 13 bases between. The germline CDR1 and CDR2 sequences are SNHLY and FYNNEI. For the CDR3, the DNA is TGTGCCAGCAGTGAAGGAGCAGGGGCGCCTGGCTACACCTTC. Amino acid sequence: CASSEGAGAPGYTF.

The chain is built from TRBV2 and TRBJ2-7; TRBD1 is a possible D gene (6 bases). CDR1 and CDR2 (germline): SNHLY, FYNNEI. Between the trimmed V and J ends, which lost 6 bases and 3 bases, there was a span of 15 bases. This CDR3 is 14 amino acids long. The CDR3 sequence is CASRGDRTVYEQYF. The DNA of the CDR3 is TGTGCCAGCAGGGGTGACAGGACGGTCTACGAGCAGTACTTC. The variable domain in full, completed from reference TRBV2 and TRBJ2-7, reads EPEVTQTPSHQVTQMGQEVILRCVPISNHLYFYWYRQILGQKVEFLVSFYNNEISEKSEIFDDQFSVERPDGSNFTLKIRSTKLEDSAMYFCASRGDRTVYEQYFGPGTRLTVT.

This chain links TRBV12-3 or TRBV12-4 with TRBJ1-1; 9 nucleotides line up with TRBD1. With 6 bases clipped from V and 6 bases from J, the junction kept 5 bases outside the gene matches. This CDR3 region has 13 residues. CDR3 amino acids: CASSPRTGAEAFF. For the CDR3, the DNA is TGTGCCAGCAGCCCACGGACAGGGGCTGAAGCTTTCTTT.

The V gene is TRBV19, the J gene TRBJ1-5, with D perhaps matching TRBD1 (6 bases). Germline assignment: CDR1 LNHDA and CDR2 SQIVND (reference sequence). This CDR3 has 17 amino acids. Trimming took off 7 bases at V and 0 bases at J, with 19 bases between the two ends. The CDR3 region has the DNA TGTGCCAGTAAGGACACCGGGGGGCCATATAGCAATCAGCCCCAGCATTTT. Protein: CASKDTGGPYSNQPQHF.

CDR3 nucleotide sequence: TGTGCCAGCAGCCCCGTACAGGGGCCCAACTATGGCTACACCTTC. This sequence encodes CASSPVQGPNYGYTF. The chain combines TRBV7-9 with TRBJ1-2; 7 nucleotides match TRBD1. Germline V gene lookup returns CDR1 SEHNR and CDR2 FQNEAQ (reference sequence). CDR3 length equals 15 residues. With 5 bases clipped from V and 2 bases from J, the junction kept 8 bases outside the gene matches.

This rearrangement joins TRBV7-2 to TRBJ2-3; TRBD2 matches 13 bases. CDR3 length equals 15 residues. J gave up 5 bases and V 5 bases, and 4 bases lay outside the gene matches. CDR1 and CDR2 from the germline V gene are SGHTA and FQGNSA. CDR3 residues: CASSPRTSGRDTQYF. CDR3 in DNA: TGTGCCAGCAGCCCTCGGACTAGCGGGAGAGATACGCAGTATTTT.

V is TRBV10-3 and J is TRBJ1-5; no reliable D call. The V gene lost 6 bases and the J gene lost 5 bases, with 11 bases spanning the gap. In germline, CDR1 is ENHRY, CDR2 SYGVKD. This CDR3 is built from 13 residues. Here the CDR3 DNA reads TGTGCCATCAGCGCACTAAGCGATCAGCCCCAGCATTTT. This codes for CAISALSDQPQHF.

The V and J genes are TRBV4-3 and TRBJ2-7, with TRBD1 matching 7 bases. This CDR3 region has 15 residues. Germline-derived CDR1 and CDR2 are LGHNA and YSLEER. V lost 0 bases to trimming and J lost 0 bases; unmatched junction nucleotides: 2. CDR3: CASSQEGQYSYEQYF. The CDR3 coding sequence is TGCGCCAGCAGCCAAGAGGGACAGTACTCCTACGAGCAGTACTTC.

This clone was seen only a few times. The rearrangement joins TRBV5-5 to TRBJ2-7, with 9 bases matching TRBD1. Germline V gives CDR1 SGHKS, CDR2 YYEKEE (reference sequence). V lost 0 bases and J lost 6; bases outside the gene matches: 4. CDR3 size: 14 residues. Written as DNA, the CDR3 is TGTGCCAGCAGCTTGGGGGACAGGGTGGGCGAGCAGTACTTC. This translates into CASSLGDRVGEQYF. The full variable domain, in which reference TRBV5-5 and TRBJ2-7 provide the parts outside the CDR3, is DAGVTQSPTHLIKTRGQQVTLRCSPISGHKSVSWYQQVLGQGPQFIFQYYEKEERGRGNFPDRFSARQFPNYSSELNVNALLLGDSALYLCASSLGDRVGEQYFGPGTRLTVT.

The chain links TRBV6-1 to TRBJ2-7; D may be TRBD1 (6 bases). V was cut by 1 base and J by 4 bases, with 11 bases left in between. This CDR3 contains 14 residues. Germline CDR1 is MNHNS and CDR2 is SASEGT. DNA of the CDR3: TGTGCCAGCAGTGAAGGGGGACACGGGTACGAGCAGTACTTC. Translated: CASSEGGHGYEQYF.